This T cell receptor (beta chain) was found in a study of blood T cell repertoires in COVID-19 (TCRdb year 2020). Concerning the study at large: The collaborator samples originated in the United States, Italy and Spain and spanned the acute and convalescent phases of COVID-19. A de-identified subject ID, COVID-19 status, age in years and sex were almost always included in the sample metadata. The dataset comprised deeply sampled blood TCRbeta repertoires from subjects exposed to, actively infected with, or recovered from COVID-19. The repertoires were made available in a free public database intended to serve as a resource for research on the immune response to SARS-CoV-2. Where available, HLA class I and class II types were taken from metadata supplied by the sample provider and were not determined by assay-based typing. The prospective study material was composed of cDNA or gDNA derived from T cells, B-cell-depleted T cells, or PBMCs. The samples were drawn from the first 160 participants of the ongoing ImmuneRACE study and from over 950 subjects provided by 6 global collaborators.

V trim: 7 bases; J trim: 2 bases; unmatched bases: 10. The germline V gene supplies CDR1 MDHEN and CDR2 SYDVKM. Inclusive of the bounding cysteine and phenylalanine, the CDR3 is 15 residues long. This entry keeps only the CDR3 DNA: 45 bases, framed from base 1. Summary of the overall study and its limitations: Clinical and demographic metadata were provided uncurated, with the amount varying by source and participant.

The collaborating institutions used their own protocols to collect whole blood in K2EDTA tubes. Collaborator samples were shipped for TCRbeta analysis as frozen whole blood, isolated PBMCs, or DNA extracted from either sample type. With regard to this clone: Its antigen target is currently unknown. There are no base qualities to consult, and no much larger clone falls within one base.

The immunoSEQ Assay, a bias-controlled multiplex PCR, was used to amplify TCRbeta CDR3 regions from genomic DNA. The authors' pipeline ran thus. The number of nucleated cells in each sample was estimated from the amplification of reference gene primers within the assay. To quantify the absolute abundance of each unique TCRbeta CDR3 rearrangement, sequence reads were collapsed and filtered. For each sample, productive Simpson clonality was calculated as the square root of Simpson's diversity index across productive rearrangements. Here the immuneACCESS table is served through TCRdb, limited to in-frame sequences with V and J called. Missing clones are a known gap in these copies; in checked studies unresolved V genes cover under half, and the rest lacks a known reason. V, J and clone size are taken as reported in that table, and D and trimming were inferred from the DNA itself. Within this sample are 80,000 to 130,000 clones, with about 89% of them counted one time only. The top ten clones comprise about 0.89% of the sample.

The rearranged segments are TRBV28 and TRBJ2-7, with 8 central nucleotides matching TRBD1. Sample: peripheral blood. This TCR derives from a man in his fifties or sixties with acute or convalescent COVID-19. The DNA is as follows: TGTGCCAGCATTTCTTGGGACAGGCTACCCTACGAGCAGTACTTC. Its translation is CASISWDRLPYEQYF.